This TCR beta chain originates from a study of vaccination and CD4 T cells after COVID-19. Study summary: Timing of post-vaccine sample collection was a median 72 days after dose two, with a range of 14 to 241. Cultures designated as controls were supplied with a CEFX pool, an HIV-1 Nef pool, or no peptide.

Treatment in this sample: approximately nine-day PBMC culture with coronavirus spike peptide pools or control peptides (ViraFEST assay). The ViraFEST method relied on peptide pools to expand antigen-specific T cells, followed by TCR sequencing. Recorded positive PCR dates fall between March and December 2020, preceding US Alpha, Beta and Delta variants. The length of the CDR3 is 18 residues. Sequence data for DNA of cultured CD4+ T cells were generated by the Oncomine TCR Beta short-read assay. TCRdb reprocessed the PCR reads via MiXCR and lists one record per CDR3 protein. Found here are fewer than 2,000 distinct CDR3 sequences, nearly 70% of them singletons; the top ten hold about 88%. Concerning this clonotype: Antigen unknown.

The chain employs TRBV21-1 and TRBJ1-1; the table's D gene call, TRBD1, was not cross checked with the DNA. TRBV21-1 is noted as a pseudogene. This sample comprised CD4+ T cells from blood, cultured in vitro, obtained after SARS-CoV-2 vaccination. This receptor was identified in a human donor who had recovered from COVID-19. The CDR3 nucleotides are TGTGCCAGCAGCAAAGCAGAGCCGGGTATGAGTTTGAACACTGAAGCTTTCTTT. Amino acids: CASSKAEPGMSLNTEAFF.